This T cell receptor (beta chain) was captured by sequencing in a study of blood T cell repertoires in COVID-19. About the study: Samples taken during acute and convalescent COVID-19 were collected in the United States, Italy and Spain. T cells, B-cell-depleted T cells, or PBMCs supplied cDNA or gDNA.

The CDR3 runs to 14 residues. Trimming removed 5 bases from V and 0 bases from J, with 7 bases in between. Germline CDR1 is SNHLY and CDR2 is FYNNEI. As handled by the study authors: Reference gene primer amplification gave estimated nucleated cell counts. Assay used: immunoSEQ multiplex PCR; TCRdb lists only in-frame clones, some missing. From that table come the V and J calls and clone size; the DNA was used to work out D and trimming. Among over 200,000 clones, about four fifths were seen once, and the ten largest hold 7.5% to 9%. In Seattle, patients joined the study during active infection and were tracked longitudinally.

The sequencing sample was made of peripheral blood. The TCR comes from a woman older than 75 with COVID-19, enrolled during active disease. The chain uses TRBV2 and TRBJ2-2; D might be TRBD2 (5 bases). The CDR3 loop reads CASSLDSNTGELFF. In nucleotides, the CDR3 is TGTGCCAGCAGTTTGGACTCGAACACCGGGGAGCTGTTTTTT.